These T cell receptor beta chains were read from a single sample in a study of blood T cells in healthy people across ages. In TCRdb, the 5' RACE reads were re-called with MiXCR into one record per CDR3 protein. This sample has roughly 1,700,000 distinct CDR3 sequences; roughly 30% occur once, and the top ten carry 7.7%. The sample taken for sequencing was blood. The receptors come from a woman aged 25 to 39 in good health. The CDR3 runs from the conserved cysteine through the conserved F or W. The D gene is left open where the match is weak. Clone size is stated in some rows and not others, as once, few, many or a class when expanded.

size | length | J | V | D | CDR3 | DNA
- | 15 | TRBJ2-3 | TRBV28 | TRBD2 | CASSSWGGGTDTQYF | TGTGCCAGCAGTTCATGGGGCGGGGGGACAGATACGCAGTATTTT
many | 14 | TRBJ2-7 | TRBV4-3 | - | CASSPEDTSYEQYF | TGCGCCAGCAGCCCTGAGGACACTTCCTACGAGCAGTACTTC
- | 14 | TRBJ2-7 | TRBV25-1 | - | CASSELGGANEQYF | TGTGCCAGCAGTGAACTTGGGGGAGCAAACGAGCAGTACTTC
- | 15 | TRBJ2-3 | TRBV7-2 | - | CASSLWAGSTDTQYF | TGTGCCAGCAGCTTATGGGCTGGGTCCACAGATACGCAGTATTTT
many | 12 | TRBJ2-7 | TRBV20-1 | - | CSALLGAYEQYF | TGCAGTGCTTTATTGGGGGCCTACGAGCAGTACTTC
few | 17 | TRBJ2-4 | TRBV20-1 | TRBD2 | CSASRTSGSLAKNIQYF | TGCAGTGCTTCAAGGACTAGCGGTTCCCTAGCCAAAAACATTCAGTACTTC
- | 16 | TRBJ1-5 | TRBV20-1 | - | CSARKGGVYSNQPQHF | TGCAGTGCTAGAAAAGGAGGGGTTTATAGCAATCAGCCCCAGCATTTT
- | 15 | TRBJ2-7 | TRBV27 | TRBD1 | CASSATPGGTYEQYF | TGTGCCAGCAGTGCCACCCCAGGGGGCACATACGAGCAGTACTTC
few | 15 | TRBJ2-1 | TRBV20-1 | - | CSARDWLADPYEQFF | TGCAGTGCTAGAGATTGGCTAGCTGATCCCTATGAGCAGTTCTTC
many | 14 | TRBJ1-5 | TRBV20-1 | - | CSARGGGDNQPQHF | TGCAGTGCTAGAGGAGGGGGTGACAATCAGCCCCAGCATTTT
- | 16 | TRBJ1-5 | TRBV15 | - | CATSSDSSGLSQPQHF | TGTGCCACCAGCAGCGACAGCTCAGGGTTAAGTCAGCCCCAGCATTTT
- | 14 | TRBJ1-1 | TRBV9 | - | CASSAGTGTTEAFF | TGTGCCAGCAGCGCCGGGACGGGTACCACTGAAGCTTTCTTT
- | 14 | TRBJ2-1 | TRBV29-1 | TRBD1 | CSVLYRDRGREQFF | TGCAGCGTCCTCTACCGGGACAGGGGCCGAGAGCAGTTCTTC
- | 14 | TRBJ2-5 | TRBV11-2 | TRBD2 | CASSSGGPWETQYF | TGTGCCAGCAGCTCGGGAGGCCCTTGGGAGACCCAGTACTTC
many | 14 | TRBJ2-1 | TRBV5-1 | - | CASSFGDRTNEQFF | TGCGCCAGCAGCTTCGGGGACCGAACTAATGAGCAGTTCTTC
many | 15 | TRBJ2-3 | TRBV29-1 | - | CSVVSRRVSTDTQYF | TGCAGCGTTGTTTCGAGAAGGGTTAGCACAGATACGCAGTATTTT
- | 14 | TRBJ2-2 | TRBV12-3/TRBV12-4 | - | CASSLWGYTGELFF | TGTGCCAGCAGTTTATGGGGGTACACCGGGGAGCTGTTTTTT
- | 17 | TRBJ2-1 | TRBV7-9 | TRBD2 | CASSWTSGGLDYNEQFF | TGTGCCAGCAGTTGGACTAGCGGGGGGTTAGACTACAATGAGCAGTTCTTC
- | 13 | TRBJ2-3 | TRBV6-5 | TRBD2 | CASIPVAGGPQYF | TGTGCCAGCATTCCCGTGGCGGGAGGGCCCCAGTATTTT
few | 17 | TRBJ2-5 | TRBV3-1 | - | CASSQAIAGLYQETQYF | TGTGCCAGCAGCCAAGCTATTGCGGGACTGTACCAAGAGACCCAGTACTTC
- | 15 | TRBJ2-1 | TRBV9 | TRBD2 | CASSGEAGDYNEQFF | TGTGCCAGCAGCGGAGAAGCGGGGGACTACAATGAGCAGTTCTTC
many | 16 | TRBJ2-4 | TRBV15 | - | CATSRDPGAAKNIQYF | TGTGCCACCAGCAGAGATCCGGGGGCCGCTAAAAACATTCAGTACTTC
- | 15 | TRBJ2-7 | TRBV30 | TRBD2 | CAWSVLRGRGHERYF | TGTGCCTGGAGTGTACTACGCGGGAGGGGCCACGAGCGGTACTTC
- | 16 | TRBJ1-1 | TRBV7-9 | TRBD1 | CASSSSATGKITEAFF | TGTGCCAGCAGCTCCAGCGCGACAGGGAAAATCACTGAAGCTTTCTTT
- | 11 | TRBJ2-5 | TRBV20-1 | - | CSARDQGARYF | TGCAGTGCTAGAGATCAAGGAGCCAGGTACTTC
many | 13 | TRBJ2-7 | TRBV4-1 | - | CASSQVSSYEQYF | TGCGCCAGCAGCCAGGTCAGCTCCTACGAGCAGTACTTC
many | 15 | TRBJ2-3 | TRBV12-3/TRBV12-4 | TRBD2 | CASSLLAGSTDTQYF | TGTGCCAGCAGTTTACTAGCGGGGAGCACAGATACGCAGTATTTT
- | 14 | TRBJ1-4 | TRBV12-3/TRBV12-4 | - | CASSFEATNEKLFF | TGTGCCAGCAGTTTTGAAGCAACTAATGAAAAACTGTTTTTT
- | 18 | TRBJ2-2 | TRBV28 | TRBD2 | CASSSPRAGGLYTGELFF | TGTGCCAGCAGTTCTCCTCGAGCGGGGGGGCTATACACCGGGGAGCTGTTTTTT
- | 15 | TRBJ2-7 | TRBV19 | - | CASSTRTTYTYEQYF | TGTGCCAGTAGTACCCGGACCACGTACACCTACGAGCAGTACTTC
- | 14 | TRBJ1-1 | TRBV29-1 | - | CSVDITGLNTEAFF | TGCAGCGTTGACATAACAGGGTTGAACACTGAAGCTTTCTTT
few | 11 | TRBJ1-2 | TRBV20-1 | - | CSARDWYGYTF | TGCAGTGCTAGAGATTGGTATGGCTACACCTTC
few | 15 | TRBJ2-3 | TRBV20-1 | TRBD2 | CSAQRGPYSIDTQYF | TGCAGTGCCCAGCGGGGGCCGTATAGCATAGATACGCAGTATTTT
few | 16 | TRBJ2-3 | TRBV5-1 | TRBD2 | CASSSTSGGVTGTQYF | TGCGCCAGCAGCTCGACTAGCGGGGGGGTAACTGGTACGCAGTATTTT
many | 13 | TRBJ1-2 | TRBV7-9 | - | CASSLTDSLGYTF | TGTGCCAGCAGCCTAACTGACAGCCTTGGCTACACCTTC
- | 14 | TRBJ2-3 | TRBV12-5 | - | CASGFGLATDTQYF | TGTGCTAGTGGTTTTGGGCTAGCGACAGATACGCAGTATTTT
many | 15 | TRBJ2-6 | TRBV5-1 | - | CASSSVTSGANVLTF | TGCGCCAGCAGCTCGGTCACTTCTGGGGCCAACGTCCTGACTTTC
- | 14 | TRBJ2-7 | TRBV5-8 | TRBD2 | CASSFVTSGYEQYF | TGTGCCAGCAGCTTTGTGACTAGCGGTTACGAGCAGTACTTC
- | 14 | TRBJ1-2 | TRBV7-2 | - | CASSLGRAVSGYTF | TGTGCCAGCAGCTTGGGCAGGGCCGTGAGCGGCTACACCTTC
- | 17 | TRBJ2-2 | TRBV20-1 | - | CSASSVGSYANTGELFF | TGCAGTGCTAGTTCGGTCGGGAGCTACGCGAACACCGGGGAGCTGTTTTTT
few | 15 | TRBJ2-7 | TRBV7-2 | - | CASSGSGLRSWEQYF | TGTGCCAGCAGCGGCAGCGGGCTACGTTCATGGGAGCAGTACTTC
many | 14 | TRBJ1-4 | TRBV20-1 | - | CSAKRGVTNEKLFF | TGCAGTGCGAAAAGGGGGGTAACTAATGAAAAACTGTTTTTT
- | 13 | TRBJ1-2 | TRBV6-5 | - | CASSYSIWGGYTF | TGTGCCAGCAGTTACTCGATTTGGGGTGGCTACACCTTC
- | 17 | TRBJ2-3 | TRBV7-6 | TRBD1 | CASSYSQGATSTDTQYF | TGTGCCAGCAGCTATTCACAGGGGGCCACTAGCACAGATACGCAGTATTTT
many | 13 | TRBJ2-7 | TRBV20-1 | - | CSAFDNLKDEQYF | TGCAGTGCTTTTGACAACCTTAAGGACGAGCAGTACTTC
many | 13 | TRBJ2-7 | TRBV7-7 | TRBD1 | CASSLVAGGEQYF | TGTGCCAGCAGCTTAGTCGCAGGGGGTGAGCAGTACTTC
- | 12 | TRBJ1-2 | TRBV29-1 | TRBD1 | CSVAGQSAGYTF | TGCAGCGTGGCGGGACAGTCAGCCGGCTACACCTTC
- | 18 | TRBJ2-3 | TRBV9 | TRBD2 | CASSVEGLAGGVQDTQYF | TGTGCCAGCAGCGTCGAGGGACTAGCGGGGGGGGTGCAAGATACGCAGTATTTT
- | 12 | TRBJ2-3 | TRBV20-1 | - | CSASSATDTQYF | TGCAGTGCTTCCTCAGCGACAGATACGCAGTATTTT
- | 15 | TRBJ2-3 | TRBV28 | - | CASSESPAYTDTQYF | TGTGCCTCCTCGGAGTCTCCTGCCTACACAGATACGCAGTATTTT
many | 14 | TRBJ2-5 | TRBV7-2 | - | CASSLVVRGKTQYF | TGTGCCAGCAGCTTAGTGGTCAGGGGAAAGACCCAGTACTTC
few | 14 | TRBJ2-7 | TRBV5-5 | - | CASSLVSSANEQYF | TGTGCCAGCAGCTTGGTTTCCTCTGCCAATGAGCAGTACTTC
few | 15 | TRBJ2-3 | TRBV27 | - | CASRGRMGSTDTQYF | TGTGCCAGCAGGGGACGCATGGGGAGCACAGATACGCAGTATTTT